These 20 T cell receptor beta chains came from one sample sequenced in a study of cytomegalovirus exposure and HLA in healthy donors. In the PCR, 60 Vbeta and 13 Jbeta primers were used. Repertoires were generated with immunoSEQ multiplex PCR, while TCRdb's copy carries only in-frame clones and drops some. The sample shows some 200,000 clones, 80% to 85% of them seen only once. The sample consisted of PBMCs. The source is a woman between 18 and 29 years old in good health and CMV-seronegative.

The J gene is TRBJ2-3, the V gene TRBV7-2, with 7 nucleotides matching TRBD2. Losses at the gene ends were 0 bases for V and 1 base for J; bases not matched to a gene: 4. CDR3 size: 16 residues. Germline V CDR1 and CDR2: SGHTA, FQGNSA. CDR3 in amino acids: CASSLAGGPGTDTQYF. CDR3 in DNA: TGTGCCAGCAGCTTAGCGGGAGGGCCGGGCACAGATACGCAGTATTTT.

This clone was counted only a few times. The chain combines TRBV5-1 with TRBJ2-1, with 7 bases aligning to TRBD2. CDR1 is SGHRS, CDR2 YFSETQ, per germline. With V trimmed by 4 bases and J by 5 bases, 3 bases remained unmatched. CDR3 length: 13 residues. CDR3 in amino acids: CASSLLAHNEQFF. CDR3 DNA: TGCGCCAGCAGCCTACTAGCGCACAATGAGCAGTTCTTC. The complete variable domain, with remaining parts taken from reference TRBV5-1 and TRBJ2-1, reads KAGVTQTPRYLIKTRGQQVTLSCSPISGHRSVSWYQQTPGQGLQFLFEYFSETQRNKGNFPGRFSGRQFSNSRSEMNVSTLELGDSALYLCASSLLAHNEQFFGPGTRLTVL.

The J gene is TRBJ2-7, the V gene TRBV4-2; TRBD2 agrees at 16 bases. The germline gives CDR1 LGHNA, CDR2 YNFKEQ. CDR3 size: 18 residues. Trimming cost V 1 base and J 5 bases; bases outside gene matches: 8. The DNA for the CDR3 is TGTGCCAGCAGCCAAGGGGGGGGACTAGCGGGAGGGATCCACGAGCAGTACTTC. It codes for CASSQGGGLAGGIHEQYF.

The V gene is TRBV19, the J gene TRBJ1-5; D possibly corresponds to TRBD1 (5 bases). Germline assignment: CDR1 LNHDA and CDR2 SQIVND (reference sequence). V lost 9 bases and J 4 bases, leaving 19 bases between the germline ends. This CDR3 region has 15 residues. In nucleotides, the CDR3 is TGTGCCAGCTCAGGGAGGGAGGAGGTAAATCAGCCCCAGCATTTT. Translating gives CASSGREEVNQPQHF.

The chain is built from TRBV4-1 and TRBJ2-2; 8 bases match TRBD2. The V gene's germline CDR1 is MGHRA and CDR2 YSYEKL. V shed 3 bases, J shed 4 bases, and the junction held 4 bases outside the gene matches. The CDR3 loop spans 15 amino acids. The CDR3 DNA sequence: TGCGCCAGCAGCCAGATTGCGGGGGGCACCGGGGAGCTGTTTTTT. Protein sequence: CASSQIAGGTGELFF.

This chain joins TRBV7-2 and TRBJ2-5; 11 bases are a match to TRBD2. This CDR3 is 15 amino acids long. Losses at the gene ends were 8 bases for V and 2 bases for J; bases not matched to a gene: 7. In germline, CDR1 is SGHTA, CDR2 FQGNSA. For the CDR3, the DNA is TGTGCCAGCGGGCATAGCGGGAGGGTACAAGAGACCCAGTACTTC. Its protein product is CASGHSGRVQETQYF.

The chain joins TRBV9 to TRBJ1-3; the D gene is possibly TRBD1 (5 bases). In germline, CDR1 is SGDLS, CDR2 YYNGEE. V was pared by 3 bases and J by 0 bases, with 10 bases between. The CDR3 totals 15 residues. The CDR3 bases are TGTGCCAGCAGCGCATGGGGGGGCTCTGGAAACACCATATATTTT. Translation gives CASSAWGGSGNTIYF.

This chain connects TRBV30 to TRBJ2-1; 13 nucleotides align to TRBD2. The CDR3 covers 16 residues. Germline V gives CDR1 GTSNPN, CDR2 SVGIG (reference sequence). Trimming took 3 bases from V and 2 from J; bases not matched to a gene: 4. The CDR3 nucleotides are TGTGCCTGGAGGGGACTAGCGGGGCTACCCTACAATGAGCAGTTCTTC. Translation: CAWRGLAGLPYNEQFF. The full variable domain, in which reference TRBV30 and TRBJ2-1 provide the parts outside the CDR3, is SQTIHQWPATLVQPVGSPLSLECTVEGTSNPNLYWYRQAAGRGLQLLFYSVGIGQISSEVPQNLSASRPQDRQFILSSKKLLLSDSGFYLCAWRGLAGLPYNEQFFGPGTRLTVL.

This clone has more than one count but fewer than ten. The V call is TRBV19, the J call TRBJ1-3; possible D gene TRBD1, 5 bases. CDR3 size: 15 residues. Germline V CDR1 and CDR2: LNHDA, SQIVND (reference sequence). The V end was cut by 6 bases, the J end by 0 bases, with 12 bases between. CDR3: CASSGHSLSGNTIYF. The CDR3, as DNA: TGTGCCAGTAGCGGACACTCGCTCTCTGGAAACACCATATATTTT.

This chain connects TRBV6-5 to TRBJ1-2; TRBD1 aligns across 9 bases. Germline V gene sequence: CDR1 MNHEY, CDR2 SVGAGI. This CDR3 has 14 amino acids. The junction had 3 bases not matched to a gene; V was cut back by 4 bases and J by 3 bases. The chain's CDR3 is CASSWRDRDYGYTF. The CDR3 bases are TGTGCCAGCAGTTGGAGGGACAGGGACTATGGCTACACCTTC.

The chain uses TRBV10-3 and TRBJ1-6; 10 bases line up with TRBD1. Germline CDR1 reads ENHRY; CDR2 reads SYGVKD. V trimming: 6 bases; J trimming: 6 bases; junction bases outside the gene matches: 11. The CDR3 covers 17 residues. CDR3 DNA sequence: TGTGCCATCAGAAAGACAGGGGGCACCGGCCGTAATTCACCCCTCCACTTT. It codes for CAIRKTGGTGRNSPLHF.

The CDR3 protein is CASSYTSGTGKTDTQYF. The DNA of the CDR3 is TGTGCCAGCAGCTATACATCCGGGACAGGAAAAACAGATACGCAGTATTTT. The chain couples TRBV5-6 to TRBJ2-3; TRBD1 matches 8 bases. V shed 3 bases and J 3 bases; nucleotides not matched to a gene: 12. The CDR3 contains 17 residues. In germline, CDR1 is SGHDT, CDR2 YYEEEE.

This rearrangement joins TRBV29-1 to TRBJ1-5; perhaps TRBD1 as D (6 bases). CDR3 size: 15 residues. Germline assignment: CDR1 SQVTM and CDR2 ANQGSEA. V dropped 6 bases and J dropped 2 bases, with 17 bases sitting between them. CDR3 protein: CSVVLQQGGNQPQHF. CDR3 nucleotides: TGCAGCGTCGTCCTCCAACAGGGCGGCAATCAGCCCCAGCATTTT.

The chain employs TRBV7-2 and TRBJ1-4, with D possibly matching TRBD1 (6 bases). Trimming took 2 bases from V and 6 from J, leaving 13 bases between them. The CDR3 has 15 residues. Looked up from germline, CDR1 is SGHTA and CDR2 is FQGNSA. The CDR3 sequence: CASSLWRGADEKLFF. Here the CDR3 DNA reads TGTGCCAGCAGCTTATGGCGGGGGGCGGATGAAAAACTGTTTTTT.

The chain recombines TRBV6-5 with TRBJ1-2, with 9 bases fitting TRBD1. Per the germline V gene, CDR1 is MNHEY and CDR2 is SVGAGI. The CDR3 is 15 amino acids. V shed 7 bases, J shed 8 bases, and the junction held 14 bases outside the gene matches. CDR3 bases: TGTGCCAGCATCTCACTTCTCGGACAGGGGAGCGGCTACACCTTC. This sequence encodes CASISLLGQGSGYTF.

This rearrangement joins TRBV7-9 to TRBJ2-3; TRBD2 agrees at 8 bases. The V and J ends lost 1 base and 5 bases, in that order; junction bases with no gene match: 5. The CDR3 is made up of 15 amino acids. From germline, CDR1 is SEHNR and CDR2 FQNEAQ (reference sequence). The CDR3 sequence: CASSLVRGAGDTQYF. In DNA form, the CDR3 reads TGTGCCAGCAGCTTAGTGCGGGGGGCAGGAGATACGCAGTATTTT.

The rearrangement joins TRBV5-1 to TRBJ2-3; 11 nucleotides agree with TRBD2. V dropped 4 bases and J dropped 4; count of bases not matched to a gene: 5. The CDR3 is 15 amino acids. Germline V lookup: CDR1 SGHRS, CDR2 YFSETQ. The CDR3 spells CASSPIAGGADTQYF. The CDR3, as DNA: TGCGCCAGCAGCCCTATAGCGGGAGGGGCAGATACGCAGTATTTT.

This chain joins TRBV28 and TRBJ1-5, with D uncertain. The V gene lost 4 bases and the J gene lost 7 bases, with 14 bases spanning the gap. The CDR3 runs to 14 residues. The germline CDR1 and CDR2 sequences are MDHEN and SYDVKM. CDR3 amino acids: CASSSAGSGQPQHF. The CDR3, as DNA: TGTGCCAGCAGTTCGGCGGGGTCCGGGCAGCCCCAGCATTTT.

This chain joins TRBV6-1 and TRBJ2-7, with D possibly being TRBD2 (7 bases). The CDR3 covers 15 residues. V gave up 7 bases and J gave up 3 bases, with 19 bases separating them. CDR1 and CDR2 from the germline V gene are MNHNS and SASEGT. The CDR3 region is CASMSVEGGGYEQYF. CDR3 in DNA: TGTGCCAGCATGAGTGTGGAGGGAGGGGGCTACGAGCAGTACTTC.

V and J are TRBV28 and TRBJ2-5, with 7 bases identical to TRBD1. With 5 bases clipped from V and 5 bases from J, the junction kept 17 bases outside the gene matches. Per germline, CDR1 MDHEN and CDR2 SYDVKM. The length of the CDR3 is 17 residues. The CDR3 DNA reads TGTGCCAGCAGTCTCGTTCTAGGGGGCGGTATTTCGGAGACCCAGTACTTC. Its translation: CASSLVLGGGISETQYF.